This entry lists 6 T cell receptor beta chains sequenced from one sample in a study of T cell responses to AZD1222 COVID-19 vaccine. Only in-frame clones appear in the TCRdb table, and some are missing; sequencing was by immunoSEQ multiplex PCR. In the table there are approximately 170,000 clones, more than 85% of which are singletons. Here the sequenced sample was peripheral blood, taken on day 0 of AZD1222 vaccination. The receptors originated from an adult in good health.

This clone was seen a single time. This chain connects TRBV4-1 to TRBJ1-2, with TRBD1 as a possible D gene (6 bases). Looked up from germline, CDR1 is MGHRA and CDR2 is YSYEKL. The V end lost 5 bases, the J end lost 4 bases, and 17 bases lay between the germline ends. The CDR3 has 15 amino acids. This chain's CDR3 is CASSVMDSPIYGYTF. The CDR3 nucleotides are TGCGCCAGCAGCGTCATGGACAGCCCAATCTATGGCTACACCTTC.

V gene TRBV9 combines with J gene TRBJ1-1; D is undetermined. V lost 3 bases and J 7 bases, leaving 13 bases between the germline ends. Germline-derived CDR1 and CDR2 are SGDLS and YYNGEE. The CDR3 covers 13 residues. CDR3 nucleotide sequence: TGTGCCAGCAGCGGATCAGCACCAATTGAAGCTTTCTTT. The encoded protein is CASSGSAPIEAFF.

The chain recombines TRBV27 with TRBJ2-3, with D hard to call. Trimming stripped 7 bases from V and 0 bases from J, with 11 bases between. The germline V gene has CDR1 MNHEY and CDR2 SMNVEV (reference sequence). This CDR3 has 14 amino acids. In DNA, the CDR3 is TGTGCCAGCAAGCGACCCACTAGCACAGATACGCAGTATTTT. Protein product: CASKRPTSTDTQYF.

The V call is TRBV10-2, the J call TRBJ2-2; D gene ambiguous. The germline V and J ends were trimmed by 0 bases and 3 bases, with 8 bases remaining between them. The CDR3 loop spans 15 amino acids. Germline loops: CDR1 WSHSY, CDR2 SAAADI. CDR3 sequence (DNA): TGCGCCAGCAGTGAGTCCCCCTCATACACCGGGGAGCTGTTTTTT. Its protein product is CASSESPSYTGELFF.

The J gene is TRBJ1-2, the V gene TRBV19; D not resolved. The CDR3 length is 12 residues. The germline V gene has CDR1 LNHDA and CDR2 SQIVND (reference sequence). Trimming left V 1 base short and J 4 bases short, with 4 bases between. The CDR3 nucleotides read TGTGCCAGTAGTATAGCTTTCTATGGCTACACCTTC. It translates to CASSIAFYGYTF. The full variable domain, completed using reference TRBV19 and TRBJ1-2, is DGGITQSPKYLFRKEGQNVTLSCEQNLNHDAMYWYRQDPGQGLRLIYYSQIVNDFQKGDIAEGYSVSREKKESFPLTVTSAQKNPTAFYLCASSIAFYGYTFGSGTRLTVV.

The chain recombines TRBV2 with TRBJ2-1; no firm D call. The CDR3 runs to 12 residues. V shed 4 bases and J shed 9 bases, with 10 bases lying between them. Germline CDR1 and CDR2: SNHLY and FYNNEI. CDR3 protein: CASSVFVGEQFF. In nucleotides, the CDR3 is TGTGCCAGCAGTGTATTCGTGGGTGAGCAGTTCTTC.